These T cell receptor beta chains were read from a single sample in a study of blood T cell repertoires in COVID-19. Assay: immunoSEQ multiplex PCR; the TCRdb copy retains only in-frame clones and omits some. The table lists about 220,000 clones, 65% to 85% of them singletons, with about 3.4% in the top ten. Specimen: PBMCs or T cells enriched from blood (not recorded which). All receptors come from a woman aged 60 to 75 who had recovered from COVID-19. Both conserved end residues are part of each CDR3. A D gene is named only where the DNA matches it firmly. The size field is filled for only some rows; it gives once, few, many or a size class.

clone size	V gene	D gene	J gene	CDR3 protein	CDR3 DNA
-	TRBV7-9	TRBD1	TRBJ1-1	CASSRGRTGDAEAFF	TGTGCCAGCAGCCGAGGGAGAACAGGGGACGCTGAAGCTTTCTTT
-	TRBV7-9	TRBD2	TRBJ2-1	CASGTGGGLNEQFF	TGTGCCAGCGGCACGGGGGGAGGGTTGAATGAGCAGTTCTTC
-	TRBV10-3	-	TRBJ1-2	CAISVGTLDYGYTF	TGTGCCATCAGTGTCGGGACACTGGATTATGGCTACACCTTC
-	TRBV29-1	TRBD1	TRBJ2-1	CSGSGTGRNEQFF	TGCAGCGGATCCGGGACAGGGAGAAATGAGCAGTTCTTC
-	TRBV27	-	TRBJ2-1	CASSPRSPSGLWNEQFF	TGTGCCAGCAGTCCCCGCAGCCCTTCAGGGCTTTGGAATGAGCAGTTCTTC
-	TRBV4-1	-	TRBJ1-1	CASSQERNTEAFF	TGCGCCAGCAGCCAAGAGAGGAACACTGAAGCTTTCTTT
-	TRBV11-2	-	TRBJ2-3	CASSHRGAGSTDTQYF	TGTGCCAGCAGCCACCGCGGGGCGGGCAGCACAGATACGCAGTATTTT
few	TRBV9	TRBD1	TRBJ1-2	CASSVDLGTGRIVGYTF	TGTGCCAGCAGCGTAGATTTGGGGACAGGAAGGATCGTCGGCTACACCTTC
-	TRBV14	-	TRBJ2-3	CASSLADTQYF	TGTGCCAGCAGCCTAGCAGATACGCAGTATTTT
-	TRBV10-3	-	TRBJ2-3	CATATGADTQYF	TGTGCCACCGCGACAGGTGCAGATACGCAGTATTTT
-	TRBV19	-	TRBJ1-3	CASSMAVSSGNTIYF	TGTGCCAGTAGTATGGCTGTAAGCTCTGGAAACACCATATATTTT
few	TRBV7-9	-	TRBJ1-2	CASSLRADGYTF	TGTGCCAGCAGCTTGAGGGCTGATGGCTACACCTTC
-	TRBV27	-	TRBJ1-1	CASSLFPYTEAFF	TGTGCCAGCAGTTTATTTCCCTACACTGAAGCTTTCTTT
-	TRBV20-1	-	TRBJ2-1	CSASHGGLQFF	TGCAGTGCTAGTCATGGCGGACTTCAGTTCTTC
-	TRBV15	TRBD2	TRBJ2-1	CATSRVAGALTYNEQFF	TGTGCCACCAGCAGAGTGGCGGGAGCCCTAACTTACAATGAGCAGTTCTTC
-	TRBV5-4	-	TRBJ1-3	CASSLGPTGGNTIYF	TGTGCCAGCAGCTTGGGTCCCACGGGTGGAAACACCATATATTTT
-	TRBV5-5	-	TRBJ1-5	CASSTIQGSNQPQHF	TGTGCCAGCAGCACCATACAGGGCTCCAATCAGCCCCAGCATTTT
once	TRBV6-2/TRBV6-3	-	TRBJ2-1	CASSYPKTGSIFHNEQFF	TGTGCCAGCAGTTACCCTAAGACGGGATCCATTTTCCACAATGAGCAGTTCTTC
-	TRBV19	TRBD1	TRBJ1-3	CASSSTGSGNTIYF	TGTGCCAGTAGTTCGACAGGGTCCGGAAACACCATATATTTT
-	TRBV18	-	TRBJ2-7	CASSPIRGSGYEQYF	TGTGCCAGCTCACCCATTAGGGGGAGTGGCTACGAGCAGTACTTC
-	TRBV7-8	TRBD2	TRBJ2-3	CASSRGTSEADTQYF	TGTGCCAGCAGCCGCGGGACTAGCGAGGCAGATACGCAGTATTTT
-	TRBV19	-	TRBJ2-2	CASSIPGSYTGELFF	TGTGCCAGTAGTATACCGGGGTCGTACACCGGGGAGCTGTTTTTT
few	TRBV18	-	TRBJ2-1	CASSQLQGYEQFF	TGTGCCAGCTCACAACTCCAGGGGTATGAGCAGTTCTTC
-	TRBV7-2	-	TRBJ1-1	CASSLVAGGLNTEAFF	TGTGCCAGCAGCTTGGTCGCTGGCGGCTTGAACACTGAAGCTTTCTTT
-	TRBV5-1	TRBD2	TRBJ2-7	CASSFASGQTYEQYF	TGCGCCAGCAGCTTCGCTAGCGGGCAAACCTACGAGCAGTACTTC
few	TRBV20-1	-	TRBJ2-1	CSASGLPISYNEQFF	TGCAGTGCTAGTGGACTACCCATCTCCTACAATGAGCAGTTCTTC
-	TRBV3-1/TRBV3-2	-	TRBJ1-1	CASSQALNTEAFF	TGTGCCAGCAGCCAAGCGTTGAACACTGAAGCTTTCTTT
few	TRBV11-3	-	TRBJ2-2	CASSLGSPGVPPGELFF	TGTGCCAGCAGCTTAGGGTCGCCGGGGGTCCCTCCCGGGGAGCTGTTTTTT
-	TRBV6-5	TRBD1	TRBJ2-3	CASTPGQGVEDTQYF	TGTGCCAGCACCCCGGGACAGGGGGTGGAAGATACGCAGTATTTT
-	TRBV7-8	-	TRBJ1-1	CASSLGGRQGGTEAFF	TGTGCCAGCAGCTTAGGAGGAAGGCAGGGCGGAACTGAAGCTTTCTTT
-	TRBV5-6	-	TRBJ1-2	CASSLGRTYRERYGYTF	TGTGCCAGCAGCTTGGGTCGTACTTACAGGGAACGCTATGGCTACACCTTC
-	TRBV18	-	TRBJ1-1	CASSPLPGIHTEAFF	TGTGCCAGCTCACCACTGCCAGGGATACACACTGAAGCTTTCTTT
-	TRBV7-9	TRBD1	TRBJ1-1	CASSLLQGVTEAFF	TGTGCCAGCAGCTTATTACAGGGGGTGACTGAAGCTTTCTTT
-	TRBV12-3/TRBV12-4	TRBD2	TRBJ2-5	CASTGGVPETQYF	TGTGCCAGCACTGGGGGGGTGCCAGAGACCCAGTACTTC
once	TRBV7-9	-	TRBJ1-1	CGSSAGTEAFF	TGTGGCAGTTCGGCGGGAACTGAAGCTTTCTTT
once	TRBV6-5	TRBD1	TRBJ1-1	CASSTGGNTEAFF	TGTGCCAGCAGTACAGGGGGGAACACTGAAGCTTTCTTT
-	TRBV7-2	-	TRBJ2-5	CASSFGFAAQETQYF	TGTGCCAGCAGCTTTGGCTTTGCGGCCCAAGAGACCCAGTACTTC
-	TRBV5-1	-	TRBJ2-7	CASSSTSYEQYF	TGCGCCAGCAGCTCCACTTCCTACGAGCAGTACTTC
-	TRBV5-1	TRBD1	TRBJ2-3	CASSPRQGATDTQYF	TGCGCCAGCAGCCCGCGACAGGGGGCCACAGATACGCAGTATTTT
-	TRBV2	TRBD1	TRBJ1-2	CASTADREIDVNYGYTF	TGTGCCAGCACTGCGGACAGGGAGATAGATGTTAACTATGGCTACACCTTC
-	TRBV18	-	TRBJ1-2	CASSPQGHDYGYTF	TGTGCCAGCTCACCCCAGGGACACGACTATGGCTACACCTTC
once	TRBV5-5	TRBD1	TRBJ2-3	CASSWGQVHGTQYF	TGTGCCAGCAGCTGGGGACAGGTACACGGTACGCAGTATTTT
-	TRBV30	-	TRBJ2-7	CAWVTIPSSYEQYF	TGTGCCTGGGTGACTATCCCGAGCTCCTACGAGCAGTACTTC
-	TRBV10-3	TRBD2	TRBJ2-5	CAIRPGTSVQETQYF	TGTGCCATCAGACCCGGGACTAGCGTCCAAGAGACCCAGTACTTC
-	TRBV6-6	-	TRBJ2-7	CASSYGENHEQYF	TGTGCCAGCAGTTACGGAGAGAATCACGAGCAGTACTTC
once	TRBV29-1	-	TRBJ1-1	CSALRGGGTEAFF	TGCAGCGCCCTGAGGGGGGGTGGCACTGAAGCTTTCTTT